The 28 T cell receptor beta chains below come from one sample, sequenced in a study of blood T cell repertoires in COVID-19. Data came from immunoSEQ multiplex PCR; TCRdb stores just in-frame clones and leaves some out. The sample carries 250,000 to 350,000 clones, roughly 90% recorded once. Sequencing input: peripheral blood. Receptor source: a woman in her 30s with active or convalescent COVID-19.

This chain links TRBV6-5 with TRBJ1-5; TRBD1 is a possible D gene (6 bases). This CDR3 has 13 amino acids. Germline V CDR1 and CDR2: MNHEY, SVGAGI. Trimming shortened V by 6 bases and J by 3 bases, and 9 bases separated the two germline ends. DNA for the CDR3: TGTGCCAGCAGGAGGGGGTACAATCAGCCCCAGCATTTT. It is translated as CASRRGYNQPQHF.

The V gene is TRBV27, the J gene TRBJ1-4, with D tentatively TRBD1 (5 bases). V dropped 5 bases and J dropped 10 bases, with 17 bases sitting between them. The CDR3 sequence is 14 residues long. Germline values: CDR1 MNHEY, CDR2 SMNVEV (reference sequence). The CDR3 DNA is TGTGCCAGCAGTGGACATTCGAACCTCGGAAAACTGTTTTTT. Translation: CASSGHSNLGKLFF.

This clone was recorded many times. The chain couples TRBV7-2 to TRBJ2-5; D is perhaps TRBD2 (7 bases). In germline, CDR1 is SGHTA, CDR2 FQGNSA. The CDR3 runs 19 residues. Deletions cut 1 base from V and 0 bases from J, with 21 bases between. The CDR3 bases are TGTGCCAGCAGCTTAGAGGCGGGGGCCCGTGGACGGTACCAAGAGACCCAGTACTTC. Translated: CASSLEAGARGRYQETQYF.

The chain employs TRBV5-8 and TRBJ2-7; TRBD1 is a possible D gene (7 bases). V dropped 1 base and J dropped 6 bases, with 20 bases sitting between them. Germline-derived CDR1 and CDR2 are SGHTS and YDEGEE. The CDR3 is made up of 16 amino acids. CDR3 coding DNA: TGTGCCAGCAGCTTGAAAGGAGGAGGGGGCGAAGTCGAGCAGTACTTC. Protein sequence: CASSLKGGGGEVEQYF.

V is TRBV28 and J is TRBJ2-7, with a possible D match to TRBD2 (7 bases). The germline CDR1 and CDR2 sequences are MDHEN and SYDVKM. The CDR3 has 14 residues. Trimming left V 3 bases short and J 4 bases short, with 13 bases between. The CDR3 nucleotides read TGTGCCAGCAGTTTTCACGGGGGGCGGTACGAGCAGTACTTC. Translation gives CASSFHGGRYEQYF.

The genes are TRBV19 and TRBJ1-1; D possibly corresponds to TRBD1 (6 bases). The CDR3 consists of 15 residues. The germline CDR1 and CDR2 sequences are LNHDA and SQIVND (reference sequence). V gave up 5 bases and J gave up 9 bases, with 22 bases separating them. The CDR3 nucleotides read TGTGCCAGTAGTCAAATAGGGGAACCAGGACAGAAAGCTTTCTTT. Translation gives CASSQIGEPGQKAFF.

The V and J genes are TRBV28 and TRBJ1-2; 7 bases are a match to TRBD1. There are 13 residues in the CDR3. Germline CDR1 is MDHEN and CDR2 is SYDVKM. J gave up 7 bases and V 6 bases, and 8 bases lay outside the gene matches. The CDR3 is CASSQPRQGGYTF. CDR3 sequence (DNA): TGTGCCAGCAGCCAACCGCGACAGGGTGGCTACACCTTC.

The gene calls are TRBV18 and TRBJ2-4; the D gene is possibly TRBD2 (6 bases). Trimming removed 2 bases at V and 5 bases at J, with 7 bases between. The CDR3 runs 13 residues. Germline loops: CDR1 KGHSH, CDR2 LQKENI. CDR3 nucleotides: TGTGCCAGCTCACCAGGAGGGGAAAACATTCAGTACTTC. Translation: CASSPGGENIQYF.

V usage is TRBV11-3 and J usage is TRBJ1-5; weak D call: TRBD1 (6 bases). The CDR3 runs 16 residues. V gave up 4 bases and J gave up 0 bases, with 13 bases separating them. From germline, CDR1 is SGHNT and CDR2 YENEEA. This chain's CDR3 is CASSCRDIVSNQPQHF. The CDR3 DNA sequence: TGTGCCAGCAGCTGCCGGGACATCGTTAGCAATCAGCCCCAGCATTTT.

This chain connects TRBV7-9 to TRBJ2-1; 10 bases fit TRBD2. Germline trimming cut 10 bases from V and 6 bases from J; bases unmatched to any gene: 12. CDR1 SEHNR and CDR2 FQNEAQ come from the germline V gene (reference sequence). The CDR3 contains 15 residues. In nucleotides, the CDR3 is TGTGCCACCACCCGGCTAGCGGGGGAGTTCAATGAGCAGTTCTTC. Amino acid sequence: CATTRLAGEFNEQFF.

V and J are TRBV7-9 and TRBJ1-5; tentatively, D is TRBD1 (6 bases). The V and J ends lost 3 bases and 0 bases respectively, with 9 bases between them. The CDR3 spans 15 residues. Germline V gene data show CDR1 as SEHNR and CDR2 as FQNEAQ (reference sequence). Here the CDR3 reads CASSLGGHSNQPQHF. The CDR3 DNA reads as TGTGCCAGCAGCTTGGGGGGGCATAGCAATCAGCCCCAGCATTTT. The complete variable domain, with remaining parts taken from reference TRBV7-9 and TRBJ1-5, reads DTGVSQNPRHKITKRGQNVTFRCDPISEHNRLYWYRQTLGQGPEFLTYFQNEAQLEKSRLLSDRFSAERPKGSFSTLEIQRTEQGDSAMYLCASSLGGHSNQPQHFGDGTRLSIL.

About this clone itself: Compared with germline, one end of the junction differs, possibly owing to a read error. J is TRBJ1-3 and V is TRBV5-1, with D possibly TRBD1 on 6 matching bases. CDR3 length: 13 residues. Germline V gives CDR1 SGHRS, CDR2 YFSETQ. The chain's CDR3 is CASSLDSGNTIYF. In DNA form, the CDR3 reads TGCGCCAGCAGTTTGGACAGCGGAAACACCATATATTTT.

CDR3 bases: TGTGCCAGCTCACCTCCGAATATGGGGCTGAACACTGAAGCTTTCTTT. Encoded protein: CASSPPNMGLNTEAFF. The gene calls are TRBV18 and TRBJ1-1; weak D call: TRBD1 (5 bases). In germline, CDR1 is KGHSH, CDR2 LQKENI. The CDR3 length is 16 residues. V was clipped by 3 bases and J by 0 bases, with 14 bases between them.

The chain recombines TRBV6-2 or TRBV6-3 with TRBJ1-1; a weak D match, TRBD1 (5 bases). Germline-derived CDR1 and CDR2 are MNHEY and SVGEGT. Trimming left V 5 bases short and J 4 bases short, with 14 bases between. The CDR3 consists of 14 residues. CDR3 residues: CASSRRGEGTEAFF. The CDR3 bases are TGTGCCAGCAGTCGGAGAGGGGAGGGCACTGAAGCTTTCTTT.

V is TRBV6-4 and J is TRBJ2-1; 12 positions match TRBD2. Germline CDR1 MRHNA, CDR2 SNTAGT. CDR3 length: 15 residues. The V and J ends lost 5 bases and 6 bases, in that order; junction bases with no gene match: 5. CDR3 residues: CASSFALAGGNEQFF. The CDR3 DNA reads TGTGCCAGCAGTTTCGCACTAGCGGGGGGCAATGAGCAGTTCTTC.

The J gene is TRBJ1-4, the V gene TRBV20-1; D gene unclear. The germline V gene encodes CDR1 DFQATT and CDR2 SNEGSKA (reference sequence). The CDR3 contains 11 residues. The V gene lost 4 bases and the J gene lost 12 bases, with 12 bases spanning the gap. CDR3 DNA: TGCAGTGCTAAACGGGTGAGGGAACTGTTTTTT. Amino acid sequence: CSAKRVRELFF.

The chain combines TRBV13 with TRBJ2-5; 12 bases are a match to TRBD2. With V trimmed by 3 bases and J by 5 bases, 10 bases remained unmatched. This CDR3 contains 17 residues. Germline CDR1 and CDR2: PRHDT and FYEKMQ (reference sequence). CDR3 sequence: CASSFGPLAGGQETQYF. The CDR3 DNA sequence: TGTGCCAGCAGCTTTGGACCCCTAGCGGGGGGGCAGGAGACCCAGTACTTC.

The chain joins TRBV5-3 to TRBJ2-5; 7 positions match TRBD1. TRBV5-3 carries the ORF label, with uncertain function. With 0 bases clipped from V and 2 bases from J, the junction kept 1 base outside the gene matches. The CDR3 spans 14 residues. CDR3 residues: CARSLAGQQETQYF. The DNA for the CDR3 is TGTGCCAGAAGCTTGGCGGGACAGCAAGAGACCCAGTACTTC.

The chain couples TRBV6-1 to TRBJ2-1, with a possible D match to TRBD2 (6 bases). Trimming left V 0 bases short and J 0 bases short, with 12 bases between. Germline CDR1 and CDR2: MNHNS and SASEGT. The CDR3 has 17 residues. CDR3 sequence reads: CASSEAGVGSSYNEQFF. The CDR3 bases are TGTGCCAGCAGTGAAGCTGGGGTCGGGAGCTCCTACAATGAGCAGTTCTTC.

This clone was recorded only once. This chain uses TRBV30 with TRBJ1-4, with D perhaps TRBD1 (5 bases). The germline V gene encodes CDR1 GTSNPN and CDR2 SVGIG (reference sequence). V lost 5 bases and J lost 4, with 11 bases in between. The CDR3 consists of 13 residues. CDR3 protein: CAWGFDSNEKLFF. CDR3 coding DNA: TGTGCCTGGGGATTTGACAGTAATGAAAAACTGTTTTTT.

The chain couples TRBV2 to TRBJ1-5; D uncertain. The CDR3 is made up of 18 amino acids. Germline V CDR1 and CDR2: SNHLY, FYNNEI. V was trimmed by 2 bases and J by 5 bases, leaving 22 bases between them. The CDR3 reads CASSESGLSTRRDQPQHF. CDR3 coding DNA: TGTGCCAGCAGTGAAAGTGGACTTTCGACGCGTCGGGATCAGCCCCAGCATTTT.

This clone appeared once. The V gene is TRBV14, the J gene TRBJ1-2; 8 bases are a match to TRBD1. Per germline, CDR1 SGHDN and CDR2 FVKESK. After removal of 4 bases from V and 2 bases from J, the junction contained 6 bases not matched to a gene. The CDR3 length is 15 residues. The CDR3 bases are TGTGCCAGCAGCCGCGCAAGACAGGGGAACTATGGCTACACCTTC. Amino acid sequence: CASSRARQGNYGYTF.

This clone was found once. The chain recombines TRBV28 with TRBJ2-7; 8 bases fit TRBD1. This CDR3 has 14 amino acids. Germline CDR1 is MDHEN and CDR2 is SYDVKM. The junction had 2 bases not matched to a gene; V was cut back by 4 bases and J by 0 bases. DNA for the CDR3: TGTGCCAGCAGTTCCGGGACAGGCTCCTACGAGCAGTACTTC. Translated: CASSSGTGSYEQYF.

Concerning this clone: A much larger clonotype is one base distant, so this may be a read error. This chain connects TRBV9 to TRBJ2-3; no reliable D call. CDR1 and CDR2 from the germline V gene are SGDLS and YYNGEE. The CDR3 extends over 11 amino acids. V lost 4 bases and J 4 bases, leaving 4 bases between the germline ends. CDR3 loop: CASSSSDTQYF. The CDR3 coding sequence is TGTGCCAGCAGCTCCTCAGATACGCAGTATTTT.

This chain links TRBV27 with TRBJ2-4, with D possibly being TRBD2 (6 bases). Trimming cost V 6 bases and J 6 bases, with 15 bases left between them. CDR3 length equals 14 residues. Germline CDR1 MNHEY, CDR2 SMNVEV (reference sequence). The CDR3 region is CASSLQEGGNIQYF. The CDR3 DNA reads TGTGCCAGCAGCTTACAGGAGGGTGGAAACATTCAGTACTTC.

This chain joins TRBV9 and TRBJ2-2, with D unresolved. The CDR3 totals 16 residues. Per the germline V gene, CDR1 is SGDLS and CDR2 is YYNGEE. The germline V and J ends were trimmed by 2 bases and 3 bases, with 14 bases remaining between them. CDR3 in DNA: TGTGCCAGCAGCGTTCTGGCGGTATGGGACACCGGGGAGCTGTTTTTT. Translated, it gives CASSVLAVWDTGELFF.

This sequence joins TRBV7-6 and TRBJ2-3; 7 bases fit TRBD1. V was pared by 2 bases and J by 2 bases, with 7 bases of the junction left unmatched. Germline CDR1 is SGHVS and CDR2 is FNYEAQ. The CDR3 covers 16 residues. This CDR3 is CASSLKGTDYTDTQYF. In nucleotides, the CDR3 is TGTGCCAGCAGCTTAAAAGGGACAGACTACACAGATACGCAGTATTTT. Filled out from reference TRBV7-6 and TRBJ2-3, the complete variable domain reads GAGVSQSPRYKVTKRGQDVALRCDPISGHVSLYWYRQALGQGPEFLTYFNYEAQQDKSGLPNDRFSAERPEGSISTLTIQRTEQRDSAMYRCASSLKGTDYTDTQYFGPGTRLTVL.

The rearrangement links TRBV19 to TRBJ2-3; D call uncertain. The CDR3 sequence is 13 residues long. The germline V and J ends were trimmed by 5 bases and 1 base, with 7 bases remaining between them. The V gene's germline CDR1 is LNHDA and CDR2 SQIVND (reference sequence). For the CDR3, the DNA is TGTGCCAGTAGTGAGGTCCGCACAGATACGCAGTATTTT. This translates into CASSEVRTDTQYF.